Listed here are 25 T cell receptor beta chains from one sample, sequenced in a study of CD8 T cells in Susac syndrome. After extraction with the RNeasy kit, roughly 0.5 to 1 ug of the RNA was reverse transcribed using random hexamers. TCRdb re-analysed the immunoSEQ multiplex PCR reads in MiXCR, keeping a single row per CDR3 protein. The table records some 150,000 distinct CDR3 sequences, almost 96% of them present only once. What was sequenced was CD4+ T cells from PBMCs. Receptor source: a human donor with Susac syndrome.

The CDR3 DNA follows: TGCGCCAGCAGCTCAATTGCGGGACTAGCAGGTGATACGCAGTATTTT. Translation: CASSSIAGLAGDTQYF. The J gene is TRBJ2-3, the V gene TRBV4-1; 9 bases align to TRBD2. CDR3 length equals 16 residues. Per the germline V gene, CDR1 is MGHRA and CDR2 is YSYEKL. With 5 bases clipped from V and 6 bases from J, the junction kept 12 bases outside the gene matches.

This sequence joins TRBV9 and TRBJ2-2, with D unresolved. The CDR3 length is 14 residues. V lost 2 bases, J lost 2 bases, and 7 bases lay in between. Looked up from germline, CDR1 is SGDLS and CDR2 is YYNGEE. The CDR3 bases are TGTGCCAGCAGCGTGGAAGTAAACACCGGGGAGCTGTTTTTT. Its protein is CASSVEVNTGELFF.

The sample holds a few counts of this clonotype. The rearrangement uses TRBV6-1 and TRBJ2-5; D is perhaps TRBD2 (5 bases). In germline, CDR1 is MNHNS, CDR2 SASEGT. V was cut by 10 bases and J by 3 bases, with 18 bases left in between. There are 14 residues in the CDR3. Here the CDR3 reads CATLQPGGKETQYF. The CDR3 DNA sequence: TGTGCCACCCTCCAGCCAGGAGGAAAAGAGACCCAGTACTTC.

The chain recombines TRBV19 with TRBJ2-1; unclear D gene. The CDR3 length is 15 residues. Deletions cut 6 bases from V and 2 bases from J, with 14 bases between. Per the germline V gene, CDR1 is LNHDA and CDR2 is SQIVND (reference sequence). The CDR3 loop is CASRGGKRTYNEQFF. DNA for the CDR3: TGTGCCAGTAGGGGTGGTAAGCGAACCTACAATGAGCAGTTCTTC.

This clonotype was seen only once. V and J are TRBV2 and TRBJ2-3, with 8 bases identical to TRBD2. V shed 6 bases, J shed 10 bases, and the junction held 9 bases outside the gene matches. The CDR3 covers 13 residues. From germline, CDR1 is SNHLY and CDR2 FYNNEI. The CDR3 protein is CASRRSQAGAQYF. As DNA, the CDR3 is TGTGCCAGCAGGAGATCCCAAGCGGGGGCGCAGTATTTT.

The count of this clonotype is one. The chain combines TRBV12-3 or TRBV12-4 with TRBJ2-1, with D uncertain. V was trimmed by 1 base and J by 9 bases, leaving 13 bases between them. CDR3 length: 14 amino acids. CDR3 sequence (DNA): TGTGCCAGCAGTTTAGACACCAGACTGGGTGAGCAGTTCTTC. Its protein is CASSLDTRLGEQFF.

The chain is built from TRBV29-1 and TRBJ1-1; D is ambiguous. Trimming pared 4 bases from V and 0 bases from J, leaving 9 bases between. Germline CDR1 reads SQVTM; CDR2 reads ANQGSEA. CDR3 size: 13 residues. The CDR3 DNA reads TGCAGCGTTGCGAAGCGACTGAACACTGAAGCTTTCTTT. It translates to CSVAKRLNTEAFF.

CDR3 in DNA: TGTGCCAGCAGCCCCCGGGTTCGTTCCGGCTACACCTTC. It codes for CASSPRVRSGYTF. This chain uses TRBV3-1 with TRBJ1-2; D unresolved. V gave up 4 bases and J gave up 8 bases, with 14 bases separating them. Germline lookup yields CDR1 LGHDT and CDR2 YNNKEL (reference sequence). There are 13 residues in the CDR3.

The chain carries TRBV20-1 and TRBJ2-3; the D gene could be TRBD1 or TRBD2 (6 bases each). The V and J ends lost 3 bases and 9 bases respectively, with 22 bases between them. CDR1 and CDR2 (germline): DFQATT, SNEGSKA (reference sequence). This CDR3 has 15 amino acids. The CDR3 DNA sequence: TGCAGTGCTAGCCCTAGTCGGGGGCGAGGGGGAACGCAGTATTTT. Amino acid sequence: CSASPSRGRGGTQYF.

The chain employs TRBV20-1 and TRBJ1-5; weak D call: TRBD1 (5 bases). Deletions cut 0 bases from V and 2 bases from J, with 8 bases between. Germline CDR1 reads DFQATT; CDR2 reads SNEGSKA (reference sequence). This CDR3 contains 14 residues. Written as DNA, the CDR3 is TGCAGTGCTAGAGATAGGGACGGCAATCAGCCCCAGCATTTT. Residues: CSARDRDGNQPQHF.

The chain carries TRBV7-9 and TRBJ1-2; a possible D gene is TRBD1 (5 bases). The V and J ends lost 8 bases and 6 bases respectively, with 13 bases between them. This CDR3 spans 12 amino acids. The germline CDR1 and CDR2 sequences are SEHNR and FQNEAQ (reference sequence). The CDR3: CASGGSLDGYTF. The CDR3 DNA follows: TGTGCCAGCGGGGGGTCACTAGATGGCTACACCTTC.

The CDR3 DNA reads as TGCAGCGCCCGCCAGGGGCGTGAAAAACTGTTTTTT. Encoded protein: CSARQGREKLFF. This chain uses TRBV29-1 with TRBJ1-4; possible D gene TRBD1, 6 bases. The CDR3 is 12 amino acids. CDR1 SQVTM and CDR2 ANQGSEA come from the germline V gene. Deletions cut 7 bases from V and 7 bases from J, with 13 bases between. Complete variable domain (other parts from reference TRBV29-1 and TRBJ1-4): SAVISQKPSRDICQRGTSLTIQCQVDSQVTMMFWYRQQPGQSLTLIATANQGSEATYESGFVIDKFPISRPNLTFSTLTVSNMSPEDSSIYLCSARQGREKLFFGSGTQLSVL.

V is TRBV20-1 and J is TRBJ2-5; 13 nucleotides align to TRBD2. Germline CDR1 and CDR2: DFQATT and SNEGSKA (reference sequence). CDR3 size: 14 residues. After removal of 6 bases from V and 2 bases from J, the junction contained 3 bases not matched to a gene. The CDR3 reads CSATGLAGQETQYF. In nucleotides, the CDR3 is TGCAGTGCAACGGGACTAGCGGGGCAAGAGACCCAGTACTTC.

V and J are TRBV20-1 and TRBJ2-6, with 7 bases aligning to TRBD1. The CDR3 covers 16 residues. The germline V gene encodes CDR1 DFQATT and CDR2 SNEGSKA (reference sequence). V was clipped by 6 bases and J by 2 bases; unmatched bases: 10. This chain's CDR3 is CSAWGQGDAGANVLTF. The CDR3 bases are TGCAGTGCATGGGGGCAGGGGGATGCTGGGGCCAACGTCCTGACTTTC.

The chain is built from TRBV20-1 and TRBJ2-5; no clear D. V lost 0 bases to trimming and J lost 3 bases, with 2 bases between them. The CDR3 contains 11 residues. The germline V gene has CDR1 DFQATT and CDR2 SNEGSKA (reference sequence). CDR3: CSARDEETQYF. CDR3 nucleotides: TGCAGTGCTAGAGATGAAGAGACCCAGTACTTC.

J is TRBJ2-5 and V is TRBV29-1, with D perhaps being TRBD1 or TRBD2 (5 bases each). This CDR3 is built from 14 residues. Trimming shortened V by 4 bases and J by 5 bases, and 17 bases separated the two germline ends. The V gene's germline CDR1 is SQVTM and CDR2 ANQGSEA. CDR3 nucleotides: TGCAGCGTTGCCCCGACAGCGGCGTGGGAGACCCAGTACTTC. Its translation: CSVAPTAAWETQYF.

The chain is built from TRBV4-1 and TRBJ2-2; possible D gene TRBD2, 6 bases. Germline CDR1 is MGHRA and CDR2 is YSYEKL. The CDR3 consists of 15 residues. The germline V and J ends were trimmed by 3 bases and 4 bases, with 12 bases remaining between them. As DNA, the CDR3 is TGCGCCAGCAGCCACCTTAGCGGCCTCACCGGGGAGCTGTTTTTT. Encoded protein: CASSHLSGLTGELFF.

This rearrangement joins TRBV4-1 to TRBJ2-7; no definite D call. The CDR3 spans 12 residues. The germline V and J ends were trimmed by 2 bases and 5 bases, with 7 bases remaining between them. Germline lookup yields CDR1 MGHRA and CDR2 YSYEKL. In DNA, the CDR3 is TGCGCCAGCAGCCAATTTACGGACGAGCAGTACTTC. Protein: CASSQFTDEQYF.

Here the CDR3 reads CSVGLASSGRNNEQFF. DNA for the CDR3: TGCAGCGTTGGTCTCGCCTCTAGCGGGCGTAACAATGAGCAGTTCTTC. The rearrangement uses TRBV29-1 and TRBJ2-1; 8 bases agree with TRBD2. The CDR3 runs to 16 residues. Trimming at V came to 4 bases and at J to 5 bases, leaving 13 bases not matched to a gene. Germline-derived CDR1 and CDR2 are SQVTM and ANQGSEA.

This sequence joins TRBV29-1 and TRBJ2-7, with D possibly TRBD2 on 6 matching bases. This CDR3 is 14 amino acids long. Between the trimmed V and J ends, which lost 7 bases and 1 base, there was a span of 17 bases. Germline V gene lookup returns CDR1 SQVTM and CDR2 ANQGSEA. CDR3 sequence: CSAKGGGVSYEQYF. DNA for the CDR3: TGCAGCGCCAAGGGAGGAGGTGTTTCCTACGAGCAGTACTTC.

CDR3 DNA: TGTGCCAGCAGTGAACCCACAGGGCCCGATACGCAGTATTTT. This sequence encodes CASSEPTGPDTQYF. The rearrangement links TRBV6-1 to TRBJ2-3; maybe TRBD1 (6 bases). The CDR3 runs 14 residues. Germline CDR1 is MNHNS and CDR2 is SASEGT. V was clipped by 2 bases and J by 6 bases, with 12 bases between them.

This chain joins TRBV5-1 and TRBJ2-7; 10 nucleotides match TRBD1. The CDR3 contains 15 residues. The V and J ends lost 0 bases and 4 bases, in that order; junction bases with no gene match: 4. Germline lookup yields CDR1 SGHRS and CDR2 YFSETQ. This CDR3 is CASSLETGGPYEQYF. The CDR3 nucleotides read TGCGCCAGCAGCTTGGAGACAGGGGGCCCTTACGAGCAGTACTTC.

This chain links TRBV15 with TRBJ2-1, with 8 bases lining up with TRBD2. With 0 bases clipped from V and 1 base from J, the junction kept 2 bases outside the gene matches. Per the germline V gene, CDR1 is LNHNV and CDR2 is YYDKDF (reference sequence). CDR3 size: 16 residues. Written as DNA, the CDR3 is TGTGCCACCAGCAGAGAAAGACTAGCGTCCTACAATGAGCAGTTCTTC. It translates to CATSRERLASYNEQFF.

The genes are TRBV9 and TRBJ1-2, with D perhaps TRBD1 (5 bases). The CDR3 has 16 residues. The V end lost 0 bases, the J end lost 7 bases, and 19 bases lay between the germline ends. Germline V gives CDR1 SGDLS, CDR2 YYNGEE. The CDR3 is CASSVAFGQGPRGYTF. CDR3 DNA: TGTGCCAGCAGCGTAGCTTTCGGGCAGGGACCTCGTGGCTACACCTTC. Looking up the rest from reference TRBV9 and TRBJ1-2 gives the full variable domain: DSGVTQTPKHLITATGQRVTLRCSPRSGDLSVYWYQQSLDQGLQFLIQYYNGEERAKGNILERFSAQQFPDLHSELNLSSLELGDSALYFCASSVAFGQGPRGYTFGSGTRLTVV.

The CDR3 region is CASNPLGYTF. Here the CDR3 DNA reads TGTGCCAGCAACCCACTTGGCTACACCTTC. The rearrangement links TRBV21-1 to TRBJ1-2. TRBV21-1 is an annotated pseudogene. This CDR3 contains 10 residues.